The next 30 T cell receptor beta chains were all read from a single sample in a study of T-cell memory formation after mild COVID-19. TCRdb redid the calling of the 5' RACE reads with MiXCR, one entry per CDR3 protein. This table holds some 290,000 distinct CDR3 sequences, roughly 16% found once. What was sequenced was PBMCs or a T cell subset sorted from them (not recorded which). The origin of the receptors is a man in his late teens or twenties who had mild COVID-19 (a few samples of this study predate the infection). Cell type and time point are not known.

The chain joins TRBV15 to TRBJ2-7; D is ambiguous. CDR1 and CDR2 from the germline V gene are LNHNV and YYDKDF (reference sequence). The CDR3 loop spans 12 amino acids. V shed 1 base and J shed 5 bases, with 6 bases lying between them. Here the CDR3 DNA reads TGTGCCACCAGCAGAGTACCAGACGAGCAGTACTTC. Encoded protein: CATSRVPDEQYF.

This clonotype was counted many times. The chain combines TRBV11-2 with TRBJ1-2; D gene ambiguous. The CDR3 sequence is 11 residues long. V shed 4 bases and J shed 5 bases, with 5 bases lying between them. CDR1 is SGHAT, CDR2 FQNNGV, per germline. In DNA form, the CDR3 reads TGTGCCAGCAGCTCACCATATGGCTACACCTTC. It is translated as CASSSPYGYTF.

The sample holds a few counts of this clonotype. The rearrangement joins TRBV5-1 to TRBJ2-2; D possibly corresponds to TRBD2 (6 bases). This CDR3 region has 16 residues. Germline-derived CDR1 and CDR2 are SGHRS and YFSETQ. V dropped 4 bases and J dropped 5 bases, with 18 bases sitting between them. CDR3 in amino acids: CASSGNSGMGTGELFF. The DNA of the CDR3 is TGCGCCAGCAGCGGAAATAGCGGTATGGGAACCGGGGAGCTGTTTTTT.

This clonotype came up once. The CDR3: CASSLGGQDPYEQYF. CDR3 nucleotide sequence: TGTGCCAGCAGCTTAGGGGGGCAGGACCCCTACGAGCAGTACTTC. This chain uses TRBV11-3 with TRBJ2-7; D is perhaps TRBD1 (6 bases). Germline assignment: CDR1 SGHNT and CDR2 YENEEA. V was shortened by 1 base and J by 2 bases, with 12 bases between the two germline ends. This CDR3 has 15 amino acids.

The V and J genes are TRBV5-1 and TRBJ1-1; D remains ambiguous. This CDR3 contains 17 residues. CDR1 is SGHRS, CDR2 YFSETQ, per germline. V dropped 3 bases and J dropped 5 bases, with 23 bases sitting between them. The CDR3 loop is CASSWGVARVTGTEAFF. As DNA, the CDR3 is TGCGCCAGCAGCTGGGGAGTAGCCCGGGTCACCGGAACTGAAGCTTTCTTT.

The V and J genes are TRBV28 and TRBJ1-5; D remains ambiguous. The CDR3 contains 13 residues. Germline CDR1 MDHEN, CDR2 SYDVKM. V was pared by 6 bases and J by 6 bases, with 12 bases between. CDR3 amino acids: CASSLGIGQPQHF. The CDR3 nucleotides read TGTGCCAGCAGCCTAGGAATTGGTCAGCCCCAGCATTTT.

The chain has TRBV9 and TRBJ2-2; possibly TRBD1 or TRBD2 for D (5 bases each). Trimming pared 0 bases from V and 5 bases from J, leaving 17 bases between. Germline CDR1 and CDR2: SGDLS and YYNGEE. This CDR3 has 17 amino acids. As DNA, the CDR3 is TGTGCCAGCAGCGTAGTCGAGGCACACAGGAGGACCGGGGAGCTGTTTTTT. Amino acid sequence: CASSVVEAHRRTGELFF.

The genes are TRBV15 and TRBJ2-7; D is uncertain. Trimming took off 0 bases at V and 3 bases at J, with 15 bases between the two ends. Per germline, CDR1 LNHNV and CDR2 YYDKDF (reference sequence). The CDR3 covers 16 residues. The CDR3 DNA sequence: TGTGCCACCAGCAGAGATGAGGTCGCATCGGACTACGAGCAGTACTTC. Residues: CATSRDEVASDYEQYF. Drawing the rest from reference TRBV15 and TRBJ2-7, the complete variable domain is DAMVIQNPRYQVTQFGKPVTLSCSQTLNHNVMYWYQQKSSQAPKLLFHYYDKDFNNEADTPDNFQSRRPNTSFCFLDIRSPGLGDTAMYLCATSRDEVASDYEQYFGPGTRLTVT.

This clonotype has a handful of counts. This chain uses TRBV12-5 with TRBJ2-7, with D uncertain. The CDR3 runs 15 residues. Per the germline V gene, CDR1 is LGHNT and CDR2 is FRNRAP. Trimming cost V 7 bases and J 4 bases, with 20 bases left between them. The CDR3 is CASALHAGQSYEQYV. The CDR3 region has the DNA TGTGCTAGTGCCCTCCACGCTGGGCAGTCTTACGAGCAGTACGTC.

This clonotype has more than one count but fewer than ten. The gene calls are TRBV11-3 and TRBJ2-1; D not certain. Per the germline V gene, CDR1 is SGHNT and CDR2 is YENEEA. This CDR3 has 13 residues. Trimming stripped 4 bases from V and 10 bases from J, with 14 bases between. This CDR3 is CASSSKNPAEQFF. Written as DNA, the CDR3 is TGTGCCAGCAGCTCAAAGAACCCGGCCGAGCAGTTCTTC.

This clonotype was counted a few times. This chain joins TRBV18 and TRBJ2-1; 7 bases line up with TRBD2. Germline V lookup: CDR1 KGHSH, CDR2 LQKENI. The CDR3 covers 17 residues. Trimming took 0 bases from V and 0 from J; bases not matched to a gene: 5. The CDR3 sequence: CASSPPSGASSYNEQFF. The CDR3 DNA follows: TGTGCCAGCTCACCACCGAGCGGGGCAAGCTCCTACAATGAGCAGTTCTTC.

The table lists this clonotype with a few counts. The chain links TRBV10-3 to TRBJ2-7; 7 nucleotides agree with TRBD2. Trimming at V came to 8 bases and at J to 2 bases, leaving 6 bases not matched to a gene. Germline V gives CDR1 ENHRY, CDR2 SYGVKD. This CDR3 spans 13 amino acids. The CDR3 DNA sequence: TGTGCCATCGGGGAGGGACTCGCCTACGAGCAGTACTTC. Amino acids: CAIGEGLAYEQYF.

The J gene is TRBJ2-5, the V gene TRBV7-2; D gene uncertain. Looked up from germline, CDR1 is SGHTA and CDR2 is FQGNSA. The CDR3 consists of 14 residues. V was cut by 5 bases and J by 5 bases, with 15 bases left in between. The CDR3 here is CASSPPRFRETQYF. The CDR3 bases are TGTGCCAGCAGCCCCCCGAGGTTCAGGGAGACCCAGTACTTC.

This rearrangement joins TRBV27 to TRBJ2-7; 7 bases are shared with TRBD2. CDR3 length equals 15 residues. The V segment lost 7 bases and the J segment 0 bases; nucleotides outside the gene matches: 9. Germline CDR1 MNHEY, CDR2 SMNVEV (reference sequence). CDR3 bases: TGTGCCAGCACCTCGGGCGGGGGAAGCTCCTACGAGCAGTACTTC. Its translation is CASTSGGGSSYEQYF.

The chain combines TRBV27 with TRBJ1-3; D is undetermined. The germline CDR1 and CDR2 sequences are MNHEY and SMNVEV (reference sequence). Trimming pared 5 bases from V and 4 bases from J, leaving 9 bases between. This CDR3 is built from 13 residues. The CDR3 region is CASSQTFGNTIYF. CDR3 in DNA: TGTGCCAGCAGTCAAACATTCGGAAACACCATATATTTT.

This clonotype was observed a handful of times. The V call is TRBV6-5, the J call TRBJ1-2; possible D gene TRBD1, 6 bases. The CDR3 is 14 amino acids. Germline V gene lookup returns CDR1 MNHEY and CDR2 SVGAGI. V lost 6 bases to trimming and J lost 4 bases, with 15 bases between them. The chain's CDR3 is CASSKGGVSYGYTF. CDR3 bases: TGTGCCAGCAGCAAGGGGGGCGTGAGCTATGGCTACACCTTC.

The V and J genes are TRBV7-2 and TRBJ2-7; a weak D match, TRBD1 (6 bases). This CDR3 comprises 15 residues. In germline, CDR1 is SGHTA, CDR2 FQGNSA. V was clipped by 5 bases and J by 3 bases, with 17 bases between them. Written as DNA, the CDR3 is TGTGCCAGCAGCCTAAATCTGGACAGCTACTACGAGCAGTACGTC. Its protein product is CASSLNLDSYYEQYV.

The rearrangement links TRBV7-8 to TRBJ2-3; tentatively, D is TRBD1 (5 bases). In germline, CDR1 is SGHVS, CDR2 FQNEAQ. The V gene lost 7 bases and the J gene lost 3 bases, with 11 bases spanning the gap. The CDR3 sequence is 13 residues long. The CDR3 region is CASTGGQTDTQYF. In nucleotides, the CDR3 is TGTGCCAGCACGGGTGGACAAACAGATACGCAGTATTTT.

The table lists this clonotype with a few counts. The gene calls are TRBV29-1 and TRBJ2-2; 9 bases fit TRBD1. The trim removed 7 bases at V and 6 bases at J, leaving 6 bases unmatched. The germline CDR1 and CDR2 sequences are SQVTM and ANQGSEA. The CDR3 is 13 residues long. The CDR3 nucleotides read TGCAGCGGCACACAGGGGGCCTCCGGGGAGCTGTTTTTT. Translation: CSGTQGASGELFF.

This clonotype was recorded a few times. The gene calls are TRBV4-1 and TRBJ1-2; no firm D call. This CDR3 is built from 14 residues. The germline V gene encodes CDR1 MGHRA and CDR2 YSYEKL. Trimming took 3 bases from V and 5 from J, leaving 13 bases between them. The CDR3 spells CASSQGPGIYGYTF. The CDR3 bases are TGCGCCAGCAGCCAGGGCCCCGGCATATATGGCTACACCTTC.

At least ten counts were recorded for this clonotype. V usage is TRBV12-3 or TRBV12-4 and J usage is TRBJ1-1; 7 bases line up with TRBD1. The CDR3 has 16 amino acids. J lost 6 bases, V lost 2 bases, and 12 bases had no gene match. Here the CDR3 DNA reads TGTGCCAGCAGTTTAACTGGGACAGAGTTACTTGCTGAAGCTTTCTTT. It translates to CASSLTGTELLAEAFF.

This clonotype has more than one count but fewer than ten. This sequence joins TRBV5-1 and TRBJ2-3; 11 bases agree with TRBD2. Germline-derived CDR1 and CDR2 are SGHRS and YFSETQ. CDR3 length: 18 residues. The ends lost 1 base at V and 1 base at J; junction bases unmatched: 8. CDR3 nucleotide sequence: TGCGCCAGCAGCTTGCCTAGTAGCGGGGGGGCCGGCACAGATACGCAGTATTTT. Translated: CASSLPSSGGAGTDTQYF.

This chain links TRBV2 with TRBJ1-5, with D unclear. Germline V gene lookup returns CDR1 SNHLY and CDR2 FYNNEI. The CDR3 loop spans 14 amino acids. V dropped 4 bases and J dropped 6 bases, with 13 bases sitting between them. This CDR3 reads CASSGMGEAQPQHF. As DNA, the CDR3 is TGTGCCAGCAGTGGGATGGGAGAAGCTCAGCCCCAGCATTTT. Together with reference TRBV2 and TRBJ1-5, the CDR3 gives the full variable domain: EPEVTQTPSHQVTQMGQEVILRCVPISNHLYFYWYRQILGQKVEFLVSFYNNEISEKSEIFDDQFSVERPDGSNFTLKIRSTKLEDSAMYFCASSGMGEAQPQHFGDGTRLSIL.

This clonotype has a handful of counts. This rearrangement joins TRBV12-3 or TRBV12-4 to TRBJ1-1; D unclear. V dropped 5 bases and J dropped 3 bases, with 13 bases sitting between them. The CDR3 is 14 residues long. CDR3 coding DNA: TGTGCCAGCAGTACGTTGGGCGGGGACACTGAAGCTTTCTTT. Translation: CASSTLGGDTEAFF.

J is TRBJ1-1 and V is TRBV2; D is unresolved. The CDR3 length is 14 residues. Germline values: CDR1 SNHLY, CDR2 FYNNEI. Trimming removed 5 bases at V and 0 bases at J, with 10 bases between. This CDR3 reads CASSPERVNTEAFF. The CDR3 DNA is TGTGCCAGCAGTCCCGAAAGAGTGAACACTGAAGCTTTCTTT.

This clonotype was recorded a few times. J is TRBJ2-7 and V is TRBV7-9; 7 bases map to TRBD1. V shed 6 bases and J 6 bases; nucleotides not matched to a gene: 11. CDR1 and CDR2 (germline): SEHNR, FQNEAQ (reference sequence). The CDR3 totals 14 residues. The CDR3 region has the DNA TGTGCCAGCAGACTAGGACAGGAGCTCGGCGAGCAGTACTTC. Translation: CASRLGQELGEQYF.

The CDR3 sequence: CASSLKDRGGYTF. DNA of the CDR3: TGTGCCAGCAGCTTAAAAGACAGGGGTGGCTACACCTTC. The chain uses TRBV7-6 and TRBJ1-2; 8 nucleotides match TRBD1. Looked up from germline, CDR1 is SGHVS and CDR2 is FNYEAQ. The junction had 3 bases not matched to a gene; V was cut back by 2 bases and J by 7 bases. The CDR3 contains 13 residues.

This clonotype was seen ten or more times. The chain recombines TRBV6-2 or TRBV6-3 with TRBJ2-6; D is possibly TRBD1 or TRBD2 (5 bases each). This CDR3 is built from 14 residues. CDR1 is MNHEY and CDR2 is SVGEGT in the germline V gene. The germline V and J ends were trimmed by 2 bases and 3 bases, with 5 bases remaining between them. The DNA for the CDR3 is TGTGCCAGCAGTTACGGGGGTGGGGCCAACGTCCTGACTTTC. Translated, it gives CASSYGGGANVLTF.

This clonotype was picked up a small number of times. This chain links TRBV18 with TRBJ2-7; D may be TRBD1 (5 bases). V gave up 6 bases and J gave up 2 bases, with 11 bases separating them. The CDR3 sequence is 13 residues long. In germline, CDR1 is KGHSH, CDR2 LQKENI. This CDR3 is CASSPDTPYEQYF. The CDR3 region has the DNA TGTGCCAGCTCGCCGGACACTCCCTACGAGCAGTACTTC.

This clonotype showed up just a few times. An end of the junction does not agree with germline; a read error may underlie this. The chain has TRBV7-8 and TRBJ2-4, with 9 bases identical to TRBD1. Germline V gene sequence: CDR1 SGHVS, CDR2 FQNEAQ. The CDR3 sequence is 13 residues long. CDR3 sequence: CASRDRDKDIQYF. CDR3 coding DNA: TGTGCCAGCCGGGACAGGGACAAAGACATTCAGTACTTC.